The sequence of this TCR beta chain was determined in a study of T cell changes during pregnancy in multiple sclerosis. Clones were sequenced by immunoSEQ multiplex PCR, and TCRdb holds only the in-frame ones, with some missing. Here the sample spans over 35,000 clones, 91% being singletons. Germline V lookup: CDR1 MNHEY, CDR2 SMNVEV (reference sequence). The length of the CDR3 is 16 residues. Trimming shortened V by 6 bases and J by 2 bases, and 19 bases separated the two germline ends. The sample in question was CD4+ T cells from peripheral blood mononuclear cells, obtained in the third trimester of pregnancy. The source is a female donor in good health, enrolled as a control in a pregnancy study. This sequence joins TRBV27 and TRBJ1-2; no firm D call. CDR3 DNA: TGTGCCAGCAGCCCTTTTCCGGGAGCCCTGAACTATGGCTACACCTTC. Its translation is CASSPFPGALNYGYTF.